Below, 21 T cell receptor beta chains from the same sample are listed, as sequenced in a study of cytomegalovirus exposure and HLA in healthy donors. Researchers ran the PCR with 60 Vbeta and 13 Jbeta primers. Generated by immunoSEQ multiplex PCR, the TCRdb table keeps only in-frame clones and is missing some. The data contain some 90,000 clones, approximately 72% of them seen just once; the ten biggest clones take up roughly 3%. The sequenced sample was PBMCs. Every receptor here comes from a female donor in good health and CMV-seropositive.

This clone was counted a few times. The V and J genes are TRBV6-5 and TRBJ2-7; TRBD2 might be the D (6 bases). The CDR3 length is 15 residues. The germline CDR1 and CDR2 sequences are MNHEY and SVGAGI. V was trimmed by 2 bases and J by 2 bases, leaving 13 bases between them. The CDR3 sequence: CASSYEGGGAYEQYF. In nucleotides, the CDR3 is TGTGCCAGCAGTTACGAGGGCGGAGGGGCCTACGAGCAGTACTTC.

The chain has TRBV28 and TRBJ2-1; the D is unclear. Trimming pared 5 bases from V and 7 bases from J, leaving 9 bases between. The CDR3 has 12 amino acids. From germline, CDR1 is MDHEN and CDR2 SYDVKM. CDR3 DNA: TGTGCCAGCAGTCCCGTTAGAAATGAGCAGTTCTTC. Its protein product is CASSPVRNEQFF.

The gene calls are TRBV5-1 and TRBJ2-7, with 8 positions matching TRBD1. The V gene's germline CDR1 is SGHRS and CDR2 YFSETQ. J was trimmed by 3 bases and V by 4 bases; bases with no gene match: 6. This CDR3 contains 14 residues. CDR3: CASSRTDRGYEQYF. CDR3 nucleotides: TGCGCCAGCAGCCGAACAGACAGGGGCTACGAGCAGTACTTC.

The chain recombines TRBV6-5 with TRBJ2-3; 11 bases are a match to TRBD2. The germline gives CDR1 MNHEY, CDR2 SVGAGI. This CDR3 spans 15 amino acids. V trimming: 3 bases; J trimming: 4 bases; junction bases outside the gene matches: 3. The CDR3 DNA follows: TGTGCCAGCAGTTATTTAGCGGGAGGGGCAGATACGCAGTATTTT. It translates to CASSYLAGGADTQYF.

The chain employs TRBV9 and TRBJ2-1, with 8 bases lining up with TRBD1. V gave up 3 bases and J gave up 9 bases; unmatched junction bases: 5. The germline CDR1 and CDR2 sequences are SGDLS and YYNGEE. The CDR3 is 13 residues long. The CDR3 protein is CASSGQGLGEQFF. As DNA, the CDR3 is TGTGCCAGCAGCGGACAGGGGTTGGGTGAGCAGTTCTTC.

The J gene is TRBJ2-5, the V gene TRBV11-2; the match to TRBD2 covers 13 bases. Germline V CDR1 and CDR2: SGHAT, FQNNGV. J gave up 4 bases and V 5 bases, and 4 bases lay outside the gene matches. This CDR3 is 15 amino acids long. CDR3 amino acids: CASSRTSGGGETQYF. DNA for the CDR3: TGTGCCAGCAGCCGGACTAGCGGGGGCGGAGAGACCCAGTACTTC. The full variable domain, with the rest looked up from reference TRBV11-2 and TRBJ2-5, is EAGVAQSPRYKIIEKRQSVAFWCNPISGHATLYWYQQILGQGPKLLIQFQNNGVVDDSQLPKDRFSAERLKGVDSTLKIQPAKLEDSAVYLCASSRTSGGGETQYFGPGTRLLVL.

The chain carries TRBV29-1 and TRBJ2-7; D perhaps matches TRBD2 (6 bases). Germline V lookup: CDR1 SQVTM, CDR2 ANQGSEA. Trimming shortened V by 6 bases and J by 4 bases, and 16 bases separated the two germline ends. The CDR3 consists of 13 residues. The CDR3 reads CSVIAEEGYEQYF. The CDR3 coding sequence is TGCAGCGTCATAGCGGAGGAGGGTTACGAGCAGTACTTC.

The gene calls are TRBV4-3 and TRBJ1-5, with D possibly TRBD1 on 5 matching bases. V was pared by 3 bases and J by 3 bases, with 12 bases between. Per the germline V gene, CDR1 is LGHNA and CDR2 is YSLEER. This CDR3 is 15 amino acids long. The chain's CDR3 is CASSQRGGANQPQHF. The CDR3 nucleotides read TGCGCCAGCAGCCAGAGGGGAGGGGCCAATCAGCCCCAGCATTTT.

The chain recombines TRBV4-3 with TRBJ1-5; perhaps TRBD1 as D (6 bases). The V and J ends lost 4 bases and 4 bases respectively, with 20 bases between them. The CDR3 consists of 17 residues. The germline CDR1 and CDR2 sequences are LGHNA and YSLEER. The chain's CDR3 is CASSPSPRGAGNQPQHF. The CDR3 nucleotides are TGCGCCAGCAGCCCCTCCCCCCGGGGGGCAGGGAATCAGCCCCAGCATTTT.

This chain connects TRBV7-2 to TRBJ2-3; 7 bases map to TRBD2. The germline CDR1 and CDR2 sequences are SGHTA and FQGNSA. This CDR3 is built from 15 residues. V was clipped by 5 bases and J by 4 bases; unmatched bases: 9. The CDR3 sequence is CASSHPWGGADTQYF. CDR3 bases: TGTGCCAGCAGCCATCCATGGGGAGGGGCAGATACGCAGTATTTT.

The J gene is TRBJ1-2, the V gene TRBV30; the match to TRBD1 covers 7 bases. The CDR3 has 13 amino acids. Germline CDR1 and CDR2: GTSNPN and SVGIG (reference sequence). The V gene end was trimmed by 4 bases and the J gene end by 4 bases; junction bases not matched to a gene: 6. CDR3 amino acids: CAWNQGGLYGYTF. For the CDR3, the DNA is TGTGCCTGGAATCAAGGGGGCCTCTATGGCTACACCTTC.

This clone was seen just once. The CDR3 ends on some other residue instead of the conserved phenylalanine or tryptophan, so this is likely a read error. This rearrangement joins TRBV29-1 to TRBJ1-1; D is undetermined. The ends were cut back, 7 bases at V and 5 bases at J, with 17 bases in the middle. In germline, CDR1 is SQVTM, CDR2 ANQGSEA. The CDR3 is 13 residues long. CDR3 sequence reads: CSAAGSLWTEAFV. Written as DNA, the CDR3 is TGCAGCGCCGCAGGTAGCTTATGGACTGAAGCTTTCGTT.

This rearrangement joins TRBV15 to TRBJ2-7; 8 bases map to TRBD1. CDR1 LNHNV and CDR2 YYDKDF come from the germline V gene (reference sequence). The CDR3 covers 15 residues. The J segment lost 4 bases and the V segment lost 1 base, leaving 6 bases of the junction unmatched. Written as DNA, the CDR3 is TGTGCCACCAGCAGAGGACCCAGGGGGCAATACGAGCAGTACTTC. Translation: CATSRGPRGQYEQYF.

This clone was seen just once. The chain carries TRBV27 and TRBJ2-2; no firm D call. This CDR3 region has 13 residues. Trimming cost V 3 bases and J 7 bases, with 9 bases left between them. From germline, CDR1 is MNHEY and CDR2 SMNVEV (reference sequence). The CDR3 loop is CASSFGSGGELFF. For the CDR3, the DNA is TGTGCCAGCAGTTTTGGATCGGGCGGGGAGCTGTTTTTT.

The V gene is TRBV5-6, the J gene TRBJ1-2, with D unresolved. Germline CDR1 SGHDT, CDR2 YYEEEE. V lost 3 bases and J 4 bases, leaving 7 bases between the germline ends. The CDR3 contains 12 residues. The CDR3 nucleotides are TGTGCCAGCAGCTATACAGCCTATGGCTACACCTTC. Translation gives CASSYTAYGYTF.

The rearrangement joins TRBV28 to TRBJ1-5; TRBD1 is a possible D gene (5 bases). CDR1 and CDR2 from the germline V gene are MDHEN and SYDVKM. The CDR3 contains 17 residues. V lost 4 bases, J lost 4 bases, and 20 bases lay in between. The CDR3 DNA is TGTGCCAGCAGTTCCACAGGAATCACCGGGACTAATCAGCCCCAGCATTTT. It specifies CASSSTGITGTNQPQHF. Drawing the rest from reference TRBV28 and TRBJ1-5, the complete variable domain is DVKVTQSSRYLVKRTGEKVFLECVQDMDHENMFWYRQDPGLGLRLIYFSYDVKMKEKGDIPEGYSVSREKKERFSLILESASTNQTSMYLCASSSTGITGTNQPQHFGDGTRLSIL.

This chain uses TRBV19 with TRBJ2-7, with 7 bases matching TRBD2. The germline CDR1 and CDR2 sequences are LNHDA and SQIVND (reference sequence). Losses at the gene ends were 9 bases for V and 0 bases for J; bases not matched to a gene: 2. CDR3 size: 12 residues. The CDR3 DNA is TGTGCCAGCGGGAGGAGCTCCTACGAGCAGTACTTC. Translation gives CASGRSSYEQYF.

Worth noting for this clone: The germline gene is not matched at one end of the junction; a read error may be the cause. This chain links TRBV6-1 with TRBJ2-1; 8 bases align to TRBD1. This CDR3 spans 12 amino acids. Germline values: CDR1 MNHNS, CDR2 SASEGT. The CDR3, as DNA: TGTGCCGGCAGACAGGGGTACAATGAGCAGTTCTTC. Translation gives CAGRQGYNEQFF.

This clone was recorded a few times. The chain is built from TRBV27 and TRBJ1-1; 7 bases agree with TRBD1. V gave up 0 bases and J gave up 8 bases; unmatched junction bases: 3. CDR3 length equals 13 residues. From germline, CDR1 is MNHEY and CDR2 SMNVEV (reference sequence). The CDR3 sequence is CASSLSRGREAFF. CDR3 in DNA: TGTGCCAGCAGTTTATCGAGGGGGCGAGAAGCTTTCTTT.

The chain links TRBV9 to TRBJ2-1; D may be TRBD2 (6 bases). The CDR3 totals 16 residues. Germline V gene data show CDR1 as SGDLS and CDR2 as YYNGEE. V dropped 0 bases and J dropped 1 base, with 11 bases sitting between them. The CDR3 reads CASSVGRERSYNEQFF. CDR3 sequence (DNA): TGTGCCAGCAGCGTAGGTCGGGAGAGGTCCTACAATGAGCAGTTCTTC.

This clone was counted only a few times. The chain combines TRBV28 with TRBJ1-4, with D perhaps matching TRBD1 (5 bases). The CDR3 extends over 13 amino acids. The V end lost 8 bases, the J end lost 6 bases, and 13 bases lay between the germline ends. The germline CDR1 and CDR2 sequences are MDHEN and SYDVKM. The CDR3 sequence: CASWDGGDEKLFF. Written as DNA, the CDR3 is TGTGCCAGCTGGGACGGGGGGGATGAAAAACTGTTTTTT. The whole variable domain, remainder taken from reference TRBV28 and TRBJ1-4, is DVKVTQSSRYLVKRTGEKVFLECVQDMDHENMFWYRQDPGLGLRLIYFSYDVKMKEKGDIPEGYSVSREKKERFSLILESASTNQTSMYLCASWDGGDEKLFFGSGTQLSVL.